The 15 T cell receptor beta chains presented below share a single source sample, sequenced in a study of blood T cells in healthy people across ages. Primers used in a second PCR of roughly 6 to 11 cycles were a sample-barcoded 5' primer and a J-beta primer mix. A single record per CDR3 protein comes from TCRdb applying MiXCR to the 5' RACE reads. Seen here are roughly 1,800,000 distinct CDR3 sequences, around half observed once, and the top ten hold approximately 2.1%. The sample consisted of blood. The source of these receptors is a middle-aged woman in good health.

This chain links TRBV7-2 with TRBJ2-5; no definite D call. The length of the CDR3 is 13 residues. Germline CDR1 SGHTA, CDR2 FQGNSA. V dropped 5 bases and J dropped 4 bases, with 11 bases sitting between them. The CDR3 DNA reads TGTGCCAGCAGCCGCGTTATGTTAGAGACCCAGTACTTC. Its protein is CASSRVMLETQYF.

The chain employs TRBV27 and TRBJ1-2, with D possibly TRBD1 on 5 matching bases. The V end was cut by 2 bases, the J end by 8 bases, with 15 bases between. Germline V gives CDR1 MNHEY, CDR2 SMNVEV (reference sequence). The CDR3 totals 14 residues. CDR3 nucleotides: TGTGCCAGCAGTTTAAGCGGGGCAACGGGGGGCTACACCTTC. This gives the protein CASSLSGATGGYTF.

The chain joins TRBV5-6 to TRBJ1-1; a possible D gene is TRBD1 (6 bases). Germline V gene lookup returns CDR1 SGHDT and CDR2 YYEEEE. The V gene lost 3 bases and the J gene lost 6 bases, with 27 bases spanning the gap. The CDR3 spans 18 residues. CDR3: CASSYINSGGARRSEAFF. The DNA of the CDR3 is TGTGCCAGCAGCTATATAAACTCGGGGGGCGCAAGGAGGTCTGAAGCTTTCTTT.

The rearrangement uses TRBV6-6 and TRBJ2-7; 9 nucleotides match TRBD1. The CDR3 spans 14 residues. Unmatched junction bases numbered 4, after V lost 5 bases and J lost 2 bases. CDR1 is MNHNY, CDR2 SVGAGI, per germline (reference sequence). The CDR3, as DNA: TGTGCCAGCAGTGACAGGGGGACCCCCTACGAGCAGTACTTC. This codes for CASSDRGTPYEQYF.

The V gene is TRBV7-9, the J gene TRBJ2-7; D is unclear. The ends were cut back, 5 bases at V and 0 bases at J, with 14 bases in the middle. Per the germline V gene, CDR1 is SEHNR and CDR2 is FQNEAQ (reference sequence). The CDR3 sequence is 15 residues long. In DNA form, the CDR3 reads TGTGCCAGCAGCCAACATGCCGCAGGCTCCTACGAGCAGTACTTC. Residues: CASSQHAAGSYEQYF.

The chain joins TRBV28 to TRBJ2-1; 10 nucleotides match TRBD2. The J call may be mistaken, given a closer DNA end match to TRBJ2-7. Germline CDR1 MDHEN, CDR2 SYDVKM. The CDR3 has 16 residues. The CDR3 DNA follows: TGTGCCAGCAGTACTAGACTAGCGGGTGTCTACAATGAGCAGTACTTC. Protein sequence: CASSTRLAGVYNEQYF.

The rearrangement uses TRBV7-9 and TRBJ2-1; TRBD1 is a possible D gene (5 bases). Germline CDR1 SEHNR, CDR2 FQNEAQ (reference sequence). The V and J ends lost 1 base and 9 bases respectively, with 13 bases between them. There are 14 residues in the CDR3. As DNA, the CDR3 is TGTGCCAGCAGCTTAGGGGGCCAAGGGCCTGAGCAGTTCTTC. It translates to CASSLGGQGPEQFF. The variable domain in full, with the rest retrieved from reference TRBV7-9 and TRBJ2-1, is DTGVSQNPRHKITKRGQNVTFRCDPISEHNRLYWYRQTLGQGPEFLTYFQNEAQLEKSRLLSDRFSAERPKGSFSTLEIQRTEQGDSAMYLCASSLGGQGPEQFFGPGTRLTVL.

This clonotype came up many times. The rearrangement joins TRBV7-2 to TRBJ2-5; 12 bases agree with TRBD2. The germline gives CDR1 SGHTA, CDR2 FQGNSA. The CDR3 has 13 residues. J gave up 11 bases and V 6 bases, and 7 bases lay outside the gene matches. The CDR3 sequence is CASSSRLAGEQYF. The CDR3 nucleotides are TGTGCCAGCAGTTCGCGACTAGCGGGGGAGCAGTACTTC.

The CDR3 region has the DNA TGTGCCACCAGCAGGGCCAGGGGTGCTACGCAGTATTTT. Amino acids: CATSRARGATQYF. The V gene is TRBV15, the J gene TRBJ2-3; a weak D match, TRBD1 (6 bases). Trimming left V 3 bases short and J 8 bases short, with 12 bases between. The CDR3 contains 13 residues. Per germline, CDR1 LNHNV and CDR2 YYDKDF (reference sequence).

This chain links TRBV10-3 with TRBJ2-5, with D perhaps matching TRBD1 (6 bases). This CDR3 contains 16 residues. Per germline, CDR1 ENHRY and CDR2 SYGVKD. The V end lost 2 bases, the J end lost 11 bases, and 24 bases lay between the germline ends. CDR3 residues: CAISEMDGTLGNEQYF. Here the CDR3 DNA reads TGTGCCATCAGTGAGATGGACGGGACACTCGGGAATGAGCAGTACTTC.

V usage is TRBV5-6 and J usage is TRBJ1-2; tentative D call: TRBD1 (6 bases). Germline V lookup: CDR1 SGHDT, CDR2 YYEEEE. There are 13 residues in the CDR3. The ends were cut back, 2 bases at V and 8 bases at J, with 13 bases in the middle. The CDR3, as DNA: TGTGCCAGCAGCTTCAACAGGGAAGGAGGCTACACCTTC. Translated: CASSFNREGGYTF.

CDR3 protein: CASSEGQSTNEKLFF. CDR3 nucleotide sequence: TGTGCCAGCAGTGAGGGACAGTCAACTAATGAAAAACTGTTTTTT. V usage is TRBV6-1 and J usage is TRBJ1-4, with TRBD1 matching over 7 bases. Trimming at V came to 3 bases and at J to 0 bases, leaving 1 base not matched to a gene. This CDR3 contains 15 residues. Germline lookup yields CDR1 MNHNS and CDR2 SASEGT.

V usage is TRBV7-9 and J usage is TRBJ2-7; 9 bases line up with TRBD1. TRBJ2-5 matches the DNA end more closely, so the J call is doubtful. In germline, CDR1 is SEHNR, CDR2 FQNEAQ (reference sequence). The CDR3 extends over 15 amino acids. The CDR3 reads CASSFVTGTGETQYF. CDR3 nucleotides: TGTGCCAGCAGCTTTGTGACAGGGACAGGGGAGACCCAGTACTTC.

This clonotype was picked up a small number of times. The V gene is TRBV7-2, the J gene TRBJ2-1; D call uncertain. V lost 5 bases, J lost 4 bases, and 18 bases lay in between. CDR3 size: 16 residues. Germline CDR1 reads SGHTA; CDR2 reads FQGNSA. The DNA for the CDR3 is TGTGCCAGCAGCCTTCGCTTAGGCCCGGAATACAATGAGCAGTTCTTC. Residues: CASSLRLGPEYNEQFF.

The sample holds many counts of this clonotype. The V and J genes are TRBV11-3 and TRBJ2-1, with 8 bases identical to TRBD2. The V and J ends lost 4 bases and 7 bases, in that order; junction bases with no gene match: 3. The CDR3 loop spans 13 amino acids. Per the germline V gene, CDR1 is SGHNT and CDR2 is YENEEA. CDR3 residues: CASSSGGANEQFF. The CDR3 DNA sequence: TGTGCCAGCAGCTCGGGAGGGGCGAATGAGCAGTTCTTC.